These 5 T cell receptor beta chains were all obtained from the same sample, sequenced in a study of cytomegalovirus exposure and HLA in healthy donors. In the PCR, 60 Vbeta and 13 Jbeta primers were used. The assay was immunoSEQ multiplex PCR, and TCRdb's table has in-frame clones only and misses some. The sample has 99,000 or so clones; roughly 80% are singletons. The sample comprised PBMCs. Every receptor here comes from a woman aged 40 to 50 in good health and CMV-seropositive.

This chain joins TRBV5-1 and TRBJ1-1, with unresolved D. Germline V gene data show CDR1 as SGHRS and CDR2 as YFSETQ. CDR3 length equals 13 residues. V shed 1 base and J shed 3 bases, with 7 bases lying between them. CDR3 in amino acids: CASSLNGDTEAFF. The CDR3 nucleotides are TGCGCCAGCAGCTTGAACGGGGACACTGAAGCTTTCTTT.

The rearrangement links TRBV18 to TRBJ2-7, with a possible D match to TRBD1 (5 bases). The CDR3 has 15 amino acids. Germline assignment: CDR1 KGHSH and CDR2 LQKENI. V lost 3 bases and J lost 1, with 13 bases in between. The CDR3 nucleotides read TGTGCCAGCTCACCGAGGTCAGGGCGATCCTACGAGCAGTACTTC. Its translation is CASSPRSGRSYEQYF.

The CDR3 DNA reads as TGTGCCAGCAGTTACACCGGGGATACGCAGTATTTT. Translated, it gives CASSYTGDTQYF. The chain couples TRBV6-6 to TRBJ2-3; D unresolved. The CDR3 is made up of 12 amino acids. Trimming took 2 bases from V and 6 from J, leaving 6 bases between them. In germline, CDR1 is MNHNY, CDR2 SVGAGI (reference sequence).

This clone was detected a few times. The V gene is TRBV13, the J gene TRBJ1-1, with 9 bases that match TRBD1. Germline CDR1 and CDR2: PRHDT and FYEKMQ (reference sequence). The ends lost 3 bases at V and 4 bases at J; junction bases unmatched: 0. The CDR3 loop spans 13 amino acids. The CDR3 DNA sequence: TGTGCCAGCAGCTTGACAGGGGGCACTGAAGCTTTCTTT. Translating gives CASSLTGGTEAFF.

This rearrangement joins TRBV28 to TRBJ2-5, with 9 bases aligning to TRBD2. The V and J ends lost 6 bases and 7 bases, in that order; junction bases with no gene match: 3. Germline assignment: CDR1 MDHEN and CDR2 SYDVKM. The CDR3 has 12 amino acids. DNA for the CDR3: TGTGCCAGCAGGGGGGGACTAGCGACCCAGTACTTC. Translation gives CASRGGLATQYF.